The 21 T cell receptor beta chains below were found in one sample sequenced in a study of blood T cell repertoires in COVID-19. This table comes from immunoSEQ multiplex PCR, and its TCRdb copy is limited to in-frame clones, with some not included. The sample lists 300,000 or so clones; 70% to 90% were seen once. The material sequenced was PBMCs or T cells enriched from blood (not recorded which). Source of these receptors: a woman in her 30s who had recovered from COVID-19.

V gene TRBV2 combines with J gene TRBJ1-1, with unresolved D. The ends were cut back, 8 bases at V and 8 bases at J, with 12 bases in the middle. This CDR3 comprises 11 residues. Germline values: CDR1 SNHLY, CDR2 FYNNEI. The CDR3 protein is CASGGVGEAFF. DNA for the CDR3: TGTGCCAGCGGCGGGGTTGGGGAAGCTTTCTTT.

Turning to this clone: Other DNA sequences in the same sample also yield this CDR3. The rearrangement links TRBV5-4 to TRBJ1-1; no reliable D call. Deletions cut 0 bases from V and 1 base from J, with 7 bases between. CDR3 length: 14 residues. Germline values: CDR1 SGHNT, CDR2 YYREEE (reference sequence). The DNA for the CDR3 is TGTGCCAGCAGCTTGGGGCAGGAGAACACTGAAGCTTTCTTT. Translating it yields CASSLGQENTEAFF. Full variable domain (remainder filled in from reference TRBV5-4 and TRBJ1-1): ETGVTQSPTHLIKTRGQQVTLRCSSQSGHNTVSWYQQALGQGPQFIFQYYREEENGRGNFPPRFSGLQFPNYSSELNVNALELDDSALYLCASSLGQENTEAFFGQGTRLTVV.

V is TRBV7-9 and J is TRBJ2-7; 9 nucleotides match TRBD1. CDR3 length: 13 residues. Germline values: CDR1 SEHNR, CDR2 FQNEAQ (reference sequence). V gave up 10 bases and J gave up 0 bases; unmatched junction bases: 4. Here the CDR3 reads CATGTGSSYEQYF. CDR3 DNA sequence: TGTGCCACCGGGACAGGGAGCTCCTACGAGCAGTACTTC.

The V gene is TRBV9, the J gene TRBJ2-3, with TRBD1 identical over 7 bases. Germline V gene sequence: CDR1 SGDLS, CDR2 YYNGEE. The CDR3 is made up of 15 amino acids. The ends lost 2 bases at V and 1 base at J; junction bases unmatched: 4. CDR3 bases: TGTGCCAGCAGCGTCGACAGGGTCCGCACAGATACGCAGTATTTT. This encodes CASSVDRVRTDTQYF. The variable domain in full, with the rest retrieved from reference TRBV9 and TRBJ2-3, is DSGVTQTPKHLITATGQRVTLRCSPRSGDLSVYWYQQSLDQGLQFLIQYYNGEERAKGNILERFSAQQFPDLHSELNLSSLELGDSALYFCASSVDRVRTDTQYFGPGTRLTVL.

V is TRBV2 and J is TRBJ1-5; D perhaps matches TRBD1 (5 bases). Trimming cost V 1 base and J 4 bases, with 8 bases left between them. Germline CDR1 reads SNHLY; CDR2 reads FYNNEI. The CDR3 spans 14 residues. The CDR3 DNA sequence: TGTGCCAGCAGTGAAGATGGGGGGAATCAGCCCCAGCATTTT. Its translation is CASSEDGGNQPQHF.

The table lists this clone with a count of one. The chain recombines TRBV6-4 with TRBJ2-7; D might be TRBD1 (5 bases). This CDR3 comprises 14 residues. The germline gives CDR1 MRHNA, CDR2 SNTAGT. Between the trimmed V and J ends, which lost 3 bases and 2 bases, there was a span of 11 bases. CDR3 sequence reads: CASSDRQKTYEQYF. As DNA, the CDR3 is TGTGCCAGCAGTGATCGACAGAAAACCTACGAGCAGTACTTC.

In the case of this clone: The same CDR3 arises from other DNA sequences in this sample as well. In DNA, the CDR3 is TGTGCCAGCAGCGTAGCCAGCGGGGGCTACAATGAGCAGTTCTTC. This translates into CASSVASGGYNEQFF. J is TRBJ2-1 and V is TRBV9, with TRBD2 matching 8 bases. Germline V gene sequence: CDR1 SGDLS, CDR2 YYNGEE. V was pared by 0 bases and J by 3 bases, with 2 bases of the junction left unmatched. This CDR3 has 15 residues.

This chain connects TRBV2 to TRBJ1-3; D is uncertain. V was cut by 3 bases and J by 0 bases, with 9 bases left in between. Germline-derived CDR1 and CDR2 are SNHLY and FYNNEI. CDR3 size: 15 residues. The CDR3 DNA is TGTGCCAGCAGTGAGGACTCCCGCTCTGGAAACACCATATATTTT. Translating it yields CASSEDSRSGNTIYF.

The chain couples TRBV30 to TRBJ2-7; the D gene is possibly TRBD1 (5 bases). The V end lost 0 bases, the J end lost 5 bases, and 14 bases lay between the germline ends. CDR3 length equals 14 residues. The germline V gene has CDR1 GTSNPN and CDR2 SVGIG (reference sequence). CDR3 nucleotide sequence: TGTGCCTGGAGTGTTGGGGCCAGCTCGGACGAGCAGTACTTC. Translating it yields CAWSVGASSDEQYF.

Concerning this clone: This CDR3 is also generated by other DNA sequences in the sample. DNA for the CDR3: TGTGCCAGCAGCCCCCCCGGGGGCAATCAGCCCCAGCATTTT. Translated: CASSPPGGNQPQHF. V gene TRBV7-9 combines with J gene TRBJ1-5; no reliable D call. CDR3 size: 14 residues. CDR1 and CDR2 from the germline V gene are SEHNR and FQNEAQ (reference sequence). Trimming shortened V by 5 bases and J by 2 bases, and 10 bases separated the two germline ends.

The gene calls are TRBV12-3 or TRBV12-4 and TRBJ1-4, with 8 bases matching TRBD1. The trim removed 3 bases at V and 13 bases at J, leaving 4 bases unmatched. The CDR3 extends over 12 amino acids. This CDR3 reads CASSFDRGSLFF. DNA for the CDR3: TGTGCCAGCAGTTTCGACAGGGGATCACTGTTTTTT.

V and J are TRBV5-6 and TRBJ1-4, with D tentatively TRBD1 (6 bases). Germline-derived CDR1 and CDR2 are SGHDT and YYEEEE. The CDR3 totals 17 residues. Trimming shortened V by 3 bases and J by 4 bases, and 19 bases separated the two germline ends. In DNA, the CDR3 is TGTGCCAGCAGCTGGATGTTTAGGGGGACCCATAATGAAAAACTGTTTTTT. The encoded protein is CASSWMFRGTHNEKLFF.

This sequence joins TRBV19 and TRBJ2-3, with 7 bases fitting TRBD1. This CDR3 comprises 14 residues. The trim removed 6 bases at V and 0 bases at J, leaving 3 bases unmatched. The germline V gene has CDR1 LNHDA and CDR2 SQIVND (reference sequence). The CDR3 loop reads CASRQGFSTDTQYF. CDR3 coding DNA: TGTGCCAGTAGACAGGGGTTCAGCACAGATACGCAGTATTTT.

The chain carries TRBV5-1 and TRBJ2-3; D is undetermined. CDR1 and CDR2 (germline): SGHRS, YFSETQ. The CDR3 length is 13 residues. V shed 4 bases and J shed 5 bases, with 11 bases lying between them. This CDR3 is CASSHLDGDTQYF. DNA for the CDR3: TGCGCCAGCAGCCATCTAGACGGAGATACGCAGTATTTT.

In this sample, this clone turned up once. The chain recombines TRBV4-2 with TRBJ1-4; weak D call: TRBD1 (6 bases). V was cut by 2 bases and J by 8 bases, with 15 bases left in between. The CDR3 contains 15 residues. Germline CDR1 LGHNA, CDR2 YNFKEQ. CDR3 amino acids: CASSQPQGGEEKLFF. The CDR3 nucleotides are TGTGCCAGCAGCCAACCACAGGGTGGGGAAGAAAAACTGTTTTTT.

The chain uses TRBV15 and TRBJ1-4; D call uncertain. Trimming pared 2 bases from V and 7 bases from J, leaving 11 bases between. Per germline, CDR1 LNHNV and CDR2 YYDKDF (reference sequence). This CDR3 comprises 14 residues. DNA of the CDR3: TGTGCCACCAGCAGACAGAAAGAATCTGAAAAACTGTTTTTT. Protein sequence: CATSRQKESEKLFF.

The rearrangement joins TRBV29-1 to TRBJ2-5; a possible D gene is TRBD2 (5 bases). The germline V gene has CDR1 SQVTM and CDR2 ANQGSEA. The CDR3 length is 13 residues. Trimming cost V 6 bases and J 5 bases, with 16 bases left between them. The CDR3 DNA sequence: TGCAGCGTGGCCCTCAGCGGAAAGGAGACCCAGTACTTC. Protein product: CSVALSGKETQYF.

The chain carries TRBV9 and TRBJ1-3; D is perhaps TRBD1 (5 bases). In germline, CDR1 is SGDLS, CDR2 YYNGEE. V shed 0 bases and J shed 5 bases, with 12 bases lying between them. The CDR3 covers 15 residues. Here the CDR3 reads CASSVAVSGRNTIYF. The DNA of the CDR3 is TGTGCCAGCAGCGTAGCCGTCTCAGGGAGAAACACCATATATTTT. The full variable domain, rest sourced from reference TRBV9 and TRBJ1-3, is DSGVTQTPKHLITATGQRVTLRCSPRSGDLSVYWYQQSLDQGLQFLIQYYNGEERAKGNILERFSAQQFPDLHSELNLSSLELGDSALYFCASSVAVSGRNTIYFGEGSWLTVV.

This chain joins TRBV29-1 and TRBJ1-1; D remains ambiguous. The V gene lost 6 bases and the J gene lost 1 base, with 12 bases spanning the gap. The CDR3 contains 13 residues. CDR1 SQVTM and CDR2 ANQGSEA come from the germline V gene. In DNA, the CDR3 is TGCAGCGTCCCAAGCCCGAAGAACACTGAAGCTTTCTTT. Translating gives CSVPSPKNTEAFF. The full variable domain, its missing parts supplied by reference TRBV29-1 and TRBJ1-1, is SAVISQKPSRDICQRGTSLTIQCQVDSQVTMMFWYRQQPGQSLTLIATANQGSEATYESGFVIDKFPISRPNLTFSTLTVSNMSPEDSSIYLCSVPSPKNTEAFFGQGTRLTVV.

The CDR3 reads CASSASEGGTYEQYF. CDR3 DNA: TGTGCCAGCAGCGCCAGTGAGGGCGGAACCTACGAGCAGTACTTC. This sequence joins TRBV7-2 and TRBJ2-7; D is perhaps TRBD2 (5 bases). This CDR3 has 15 residues. CDR1 and CDR2 (germline): SGHTA, FQGNSA. The V end was cut by 5 bases, the J end by 2 bases, with 16 bases between.

This clone was found once. The chain has TRBV2 and TRBJ1-2; TRBD1 agrees at 8 bases. The CDR3 extends over 14 amino acids. From germline, CDR1 is SNHLY and CDR2 FYNNEI. Trimming at V came to 7 bases and at J to 2 bases, leaving 6 bases not matched to a gene. The CDR3 spells CASTHNRGNYGYTF. The CDR3 nucleotides read TGTGCCAGCACCCACAACAGGGGGAACTATGGCTACACCTTC.